The 15 T cell receptor beta chains given below trace back to one sample, sequenced in a study of monozygotic twins with inflammatory bowel disease. TCRdb reprocessed the 5' RACE reads, keeping one entry per CDR3 protein, no DNA. The sample yields about 210,000 distinct CDR3 sequences, of which the top ten take up roughly 1.7%. The sample was blood. These receptors were obtained from a human donor with ulcerative colitis or Crohn's disease, or a healthy co-twin of an affected twin (not recorded which).

The V call is TRBV7-8, the J call TRBJ1-5. The germline V gene has CDR1 SGHVS and CDR2 FQNEAQ. CDR3 length: 15 amino acids. CDR3: CASSLIQSGHQPQHF.

V and J are TRBV5-5 and TRBJ1-3. This CDR3 contains 18 residues. The germline V gene encodes CDR1 SGHKS and CDR2 YYEKEE (reference sequence). The chain's CDR3 is CASSFAVQEWVSGNTIYF.

This chain connects TRBV7-8 to TRBJ1-5; TCRdb's D call of TRBD1 is untestable without DNA. Germline-derived CDR1 and CDR2 are SGHVS and FQNEAQ. The CDR3 consists of 14 residues. Here the CDR3 reads CASSSQGAPQPQHF.

J is TRBJ2-7 and V is TRBV7-9; TCRdb picks TRBD1, but there is no DNA to check that call. The CDR3 loop spans 13 amino acids. From germline, CDR1 is SEHNR and CDR2 FQNEAQ (reference sequence). CDR3 protein: CASSIGQQYEQYF.

The chain couples TRBV5-1 to TRBJ2-1; TCRdb's assignment of TRBD2 cannot be checked, as there is no DNA. This CDR3 is 13 amino acids long. The germline gives CDR1 SGHRS, CDR2 YFSETQ. This CDR3 is CASSLVGTNEQFF.

The rearrangement links TRBV28 to TRBJ1-5; TCRdb proposes TRBD1, but this gene call is untestable without DNA. CDR1 is MDHEN, CDR2 SYDVKM, per germline. The CDR3 is 16 amino acids. The CDR3 sequence: CASRQPRASSNQPQHF.

The chain couples TRBV4-2 to TRBJ2-7; without DNA, the TCRdb call of TRBD1 cannot be checked. The CDR3 loop spans 14 amino acids. CDR1 is LGHNA and CDR2 is YNFKEQ in the germline V gene. The CDR3: CASSPYGGPYEQYF.

V is TRBV7-3 and J is TRBJ2-2. Germline V lookup: CDR1 SGHTA, CDR2 FQGTGA. The CDR3 totals 14 residues. CDR3: CASSSYSNTGELFF.

The chain joins TRBV5-4 to TRBJ2-2; TCRdb proposes TRBD1, but this gene call is untestable without DNA. Germline CDR1 is SGHNT and CDR2 is YYREEE (reference sequence). This CDR3 is built from 16 residues. The CDR3 sequence is CASTPGSGFKTGELFF.

The CDR3 loop reads CASSPRAGRAFF. The rearrangement joins TRBV12-3 or TRBV12-4 to TRBJ1-1; TCRdb selects TRBD1, and the lack of DNA leaves this call unchecked. The CDR3 is 12 amino acids.

This chain joins TRBV20-1 and TRBJ1-5; TCRdb's D call, TRBD1, is unchecked because there is no DNA. Germline CDR1 and CDR2: DFQATT and SNEGSKA (reference sequence). The CDR3 is 13 residues long. This CDR3 reads CSARAQGSQPQHF.

The rearrangement joins TRBV6-4 to TRBJ2-1; no DNA is available, so the TRBD1 call from TCRdb remains unchecked. Germline lookup yields CDR1 MRHNA and CDR2 SNTAGT. This CDR3 spans 23 amino acids. This chain's CDR3 is CASTPRYTGVGLPLHHIYNEQFF.

This chain links TRBV5-5 with TRBJ2-7; TCRdb names TRBD1, which stays unverified in the absence of DNA. Looked up from germline, CDR1 is SGHKS and CDR2 is YYEKEE (reference sequence). There are 13 residues in the CDR3. The CDR3 loop is CASSQPGGSEQYF.

The J gene is TRBJ2-7, the V gene TRBV27; TCRdb gives TRBD2 as the D gene, but with no DNA this cannot be confirmed. Germline CDR1 and CDR2: MNHEY and SMNVEV (reference sequence). The CDR3 consists of 14 residues. CDR3 residues: CASRPTGLASVWYF.

This chain connects TRBV5-4 to TRBJ2-7; TCRdb outputs TRBD1, but without DNA this stays unchecked. Germline V gene sequence: CDR1 SGHNT, CDR2 YYREEE (reference sequence). The CDR3 contains 15 residues. The CDR3 spells CASSSKTGESYEQYF.